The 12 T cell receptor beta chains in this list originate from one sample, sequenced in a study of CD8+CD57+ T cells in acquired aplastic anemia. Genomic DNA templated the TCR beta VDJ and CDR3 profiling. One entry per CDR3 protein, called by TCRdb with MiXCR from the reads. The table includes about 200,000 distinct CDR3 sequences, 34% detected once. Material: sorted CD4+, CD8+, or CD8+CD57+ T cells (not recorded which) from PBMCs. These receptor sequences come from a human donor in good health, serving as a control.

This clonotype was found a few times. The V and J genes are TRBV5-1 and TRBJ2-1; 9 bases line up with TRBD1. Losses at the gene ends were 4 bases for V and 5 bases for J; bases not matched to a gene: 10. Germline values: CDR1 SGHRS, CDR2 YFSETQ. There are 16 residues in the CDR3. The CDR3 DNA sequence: TGCGCCAGCAGCCCGATTATCCGGACAGGGGACAATGAGCAGTTCTTC. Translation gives CASSPIIRTGDNEQFF.

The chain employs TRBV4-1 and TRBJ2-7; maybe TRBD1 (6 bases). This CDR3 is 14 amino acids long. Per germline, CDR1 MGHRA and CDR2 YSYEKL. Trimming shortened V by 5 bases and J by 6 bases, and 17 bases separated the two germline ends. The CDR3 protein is CASSSHTQGLEQYF. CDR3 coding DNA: TGCGCCAGCAGCTCTCACACGCAGGGGCTCGAGCAGTACTTC.

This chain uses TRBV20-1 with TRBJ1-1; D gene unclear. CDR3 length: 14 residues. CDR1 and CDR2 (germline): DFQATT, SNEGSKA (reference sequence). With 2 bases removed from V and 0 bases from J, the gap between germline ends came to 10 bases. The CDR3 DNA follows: TGCAGTGCTAGAATAACTATGTTGAACACTGAAGCTTTCTTT. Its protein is CSARITMLNTEAFF.

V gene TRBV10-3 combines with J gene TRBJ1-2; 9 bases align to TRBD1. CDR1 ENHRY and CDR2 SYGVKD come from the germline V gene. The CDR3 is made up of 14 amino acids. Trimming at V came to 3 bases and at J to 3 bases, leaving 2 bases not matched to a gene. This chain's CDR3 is CAISEGQGYYGYTF. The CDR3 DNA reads TGTGCCATCAGTGAAGGACAGGGGTACTATGGCTACACCTTC.

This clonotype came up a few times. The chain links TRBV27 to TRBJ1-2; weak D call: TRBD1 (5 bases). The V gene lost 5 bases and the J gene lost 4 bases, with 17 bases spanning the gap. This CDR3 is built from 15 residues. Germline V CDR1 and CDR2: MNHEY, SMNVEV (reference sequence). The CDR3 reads CASSPEQASRYGYTF. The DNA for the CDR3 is TGTGCCAGCAGTCCGGAACAGGCGAGCCGCTATGGCTACACCTTC.

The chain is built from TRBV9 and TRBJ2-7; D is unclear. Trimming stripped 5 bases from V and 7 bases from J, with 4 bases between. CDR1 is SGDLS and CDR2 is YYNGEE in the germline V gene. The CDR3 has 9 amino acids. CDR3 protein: CASREEQYF. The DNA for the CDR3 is TGTGCCAGCAGGGAAGAGCAGTACTTC.

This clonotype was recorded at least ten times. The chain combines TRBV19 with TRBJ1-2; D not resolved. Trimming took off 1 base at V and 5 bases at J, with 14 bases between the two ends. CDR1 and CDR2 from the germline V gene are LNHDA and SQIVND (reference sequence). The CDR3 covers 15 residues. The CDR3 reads CASSIVPSLGYGYTF. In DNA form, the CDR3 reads TGTGCCAGTAGTATAGTTCCCTCCCTCGGGTATGGCTACACCTTC.

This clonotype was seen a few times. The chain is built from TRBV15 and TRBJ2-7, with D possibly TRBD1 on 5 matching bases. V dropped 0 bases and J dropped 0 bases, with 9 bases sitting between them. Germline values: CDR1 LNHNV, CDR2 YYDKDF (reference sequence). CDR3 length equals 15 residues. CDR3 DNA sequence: TGTGCCACCAGCAGAGATACAGGACCCTCCTACGAGCAGTACTTC. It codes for CATSRDTGPSYEQYF.

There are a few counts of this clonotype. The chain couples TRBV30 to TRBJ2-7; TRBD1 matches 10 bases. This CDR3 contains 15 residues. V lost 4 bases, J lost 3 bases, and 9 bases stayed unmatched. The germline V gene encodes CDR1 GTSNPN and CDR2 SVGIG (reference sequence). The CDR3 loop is CAWINEGQGFYEQYF. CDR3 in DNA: TGTGCCTGGATCAACGAGGGACAGGGGTTCTACGAGCAGTACTTC. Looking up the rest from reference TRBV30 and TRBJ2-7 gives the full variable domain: SQTIHQWPATLVQPVGSPLSLECTVEGTSNPNLYWYRQAAGRGLQLLFYSVGIGQISSEVPQNLSASRPQDRQFILSSKKLLLSDSGFYLCAWINEGQGFYEQYFGPGTRLTVT.

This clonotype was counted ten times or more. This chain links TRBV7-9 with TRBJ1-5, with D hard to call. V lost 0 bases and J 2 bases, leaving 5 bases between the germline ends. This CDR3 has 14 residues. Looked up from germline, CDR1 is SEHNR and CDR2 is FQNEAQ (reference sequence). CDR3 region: CASSLAQGNQPQHF. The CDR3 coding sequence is TGTGCCAGCAGCTTAGCCCAGGGCAATCAGCCCCAGCATTTT.

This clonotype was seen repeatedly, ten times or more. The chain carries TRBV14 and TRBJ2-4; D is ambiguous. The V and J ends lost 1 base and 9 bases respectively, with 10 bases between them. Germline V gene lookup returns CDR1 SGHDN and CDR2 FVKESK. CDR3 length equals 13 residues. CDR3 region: CASSQGLDTIQYF. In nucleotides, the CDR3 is TGTGCCAGCAGCCAAGGGTTGGATACCATTCAGTACTTC.

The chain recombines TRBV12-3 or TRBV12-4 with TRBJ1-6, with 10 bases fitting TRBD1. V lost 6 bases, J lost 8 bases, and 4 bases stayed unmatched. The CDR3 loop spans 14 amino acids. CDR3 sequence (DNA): TGTGCCAGCAGACCGGGACAGGGGTATTCACCCCTCCACTTT. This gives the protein CASRPGQGYSPLHF.